The 9 T cell receptor beta chains below come from one sample, sequenced in a study of spatial heterogeneity in lung cancer. The time point was: sample taken at primary tumor resection. The authors sequenced whole RNA from tumor, nontumor lung or frozen PBMC without sorting. TCRdb re-called the 5' RACE reads with MiXCR, one entry per CDR3 protein. The table has about 39,000 distinct CDR3 sequences, less than 6% seen once. The input for sequencing was PBMCs, taken at surgery. These receptors originate from a male donor with early-stage non-small cell lung cancer.

There are many counts of this clonotype. The CDR3 loop is CASSQEELGEAFF. The CDR3 DNA sequence: TGTGCCAGCAGCCAAGAGGAGCTGGGAGAAGCTTTCTTT. This sequence joins TRBV3-1 and TRBJ1-1, with no clear D. V gave up 0 bases and J gave up 8 bases, with 10 bases separating them. Germline values: CDR1 LGHDT, CDR2 YNNKEL (reference sequence). This CDR3 is 13 amino acids long.

This clonotype has at least ten counts. The V gene is TRBV3-1, the J gene TRBJ1-3, with a weak D call TRBD1 (5 bases). The germline V and J ends were trimmed by 1 base and 4 bases, with 11 bases remaining between them. CDR1 and CDR2 from the germline V gene are LGHDT and YNNKEL (reference sequence). The CDR3 is 15 amino acids. The CDR3 loop reads CASSQGQFTGNTIYF. The CDR3 coding sequence is TGTGCCAGCAGCCAAGGACAGTTTACAGGAAACACCATATATTTT. Combining the CDR3 with reference TRBV3-1 and TRBJ1-3 gives the whole variable domain DTAVSQTPKYLVTQMGNDKSIKCEQNLGHDTMYWYKQDSKKFLKIMFSYNNKELIINETVPNRFSPKSPDKAHLNLHINSLELGDSAVYFCASSQGQFTGNTIYFGEGSWLTVV.

This clonotype was detected many times. The chain uses TRBV28 and TRBJ2-7; TRBD1 matches at 7 bases. CDR1 and CDR2 (germline): MDHEN, SYDVKM. The CDR3 is 14 amino acids. Trimming took 4 bases from V and 2 from J; bases not matched to a gene: 5. The CDR3 spells CASSSRQGTYEQYF. The CDR3 nucleotides are TGTGCCAGCAGTTCACGACAGGGAACCTACGAGCAGTACTTC.

Ten or more counts support this clonotype. The rearrangement links TRBV12-3 or TRBV12-4 to TRBJ1-1; D remains unclear. V shed 3 bases and J shed 0 bases, with 5 bases lying between them. CDR3 length equals 13 residues. Written as DNA, the CDR3 is TGTGCCAGCAGTTTGTTAGTGAACACTGAAGCTTTCTTT. The encoded protein is CASSLLVNTEAFF.

Ten or more counts support this clonotype. This rearrangement joins TRBV20-1 to TRBJ2-7; D not resolved. There are 15 residues in the CDR3. Germline values: CDR1 DFQATT, CDR2 SNEGSKA (reference sequence). Trimming removed 0 bases at V and 6 bases at J, with 18 bases between. CDR3 region: CSAREGSLSSLEQYF. CDR3 in DNA: TGCAGTGCTAGAGAAGGCAGCCTTAGCAGCCTCGAGCAGTACTTC.

By proportion, this clonotype is medium-sized. The gene calls are TRBV7-9 and TRBJ1-6, with TRBD1 as a possible D gene (5 bases). V lost 4 bases and J lost 3, with 13 bases in between. CDR3 length: 16 amino acids. CDR1 and CDR2 (germline): SEHNR, FQNEAQ (reference sequence). DNA of the CDR3: TGTGCCAGCAGCTACCCGACAGTTAGCTATAATTCACCCCTCCACTTT. Its protein product is CASSYPTVSYNSPLHF.

This clonotype was counted at least ten times. This sequence joins TRBV5-1 and TRBJ1-1, with TRBD1 as a possible D gene (6 bases). V lost 3 bases and J lost 1, with 10 bases in between. CDR3 length equals 14 residues. Germline CDR1 is SGHRS and CDR2 is YFSETQ. The CDR3 region has the DNA TGCGCCAGCAGCTCAGGGGAGGAGAACACTGAAGCTTTCTTT. Translated, it gives CASSSGEENTEAFF.

The chain uses TRBV7-8 and TRBJ2-7, with D possibly matching TRBD1 (6 bases). The ends were cut back, 5 bases at V and 7 bases at J, with 15 bases in the middle. The CDR3 length is 13 residues. Germline V gene sequence: CDR1 SGHVS, CDR2 FQNEAQ. The CDR3 nucleotides read TGTGCCAGCAGCGGGAACAGGGCTCGGGAGCAGTACTTC. Its protein is CASSGNRAREQYF.

This clonotype appeared a few times. The genes are TRBV28 and TRBJ2-7, with TRBD2 matching 10 bases. From germline, CDR1 is MDHEN and CDR2 SYDVKM. This CDR3 contains 17 residues. V lost 3 bases and J lost 0; bases outside the gene matches: 8. The CDR3, as DNA: TGTGCCAGCAGTTTTTTTAGCGGGGGGATCGCCTCCTACGAGCAGTACTTC. This sequence encodes CASSFFSGGIASYEQYF.